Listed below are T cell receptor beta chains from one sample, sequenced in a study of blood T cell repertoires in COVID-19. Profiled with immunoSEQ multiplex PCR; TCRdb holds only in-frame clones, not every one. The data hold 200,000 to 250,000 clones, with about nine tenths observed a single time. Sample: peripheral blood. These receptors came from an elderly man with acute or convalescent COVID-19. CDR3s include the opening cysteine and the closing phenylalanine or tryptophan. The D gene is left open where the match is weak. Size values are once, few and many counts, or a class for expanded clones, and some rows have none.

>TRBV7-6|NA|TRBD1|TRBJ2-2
TGTGCCAGCAGCTTGGGACAGGGAAACACCGGGGAGCTGTTTTTT
CASSLGQGNTGELFF
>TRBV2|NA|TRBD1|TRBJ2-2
TGTGCCAGCAGTGAGGGACAGTTAAACACCGGGGAGCTGTTTTTT
CASSEGQLNTGELFF
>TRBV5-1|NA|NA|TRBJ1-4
TGCGCCAGCAGCTCCCCCTCAACTAATGAAAAACTGTTTTTT
CASSSPSTNEKLFF
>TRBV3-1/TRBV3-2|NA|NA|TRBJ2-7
TGTGCCAGCAGCCAATCCCTAGCTGGGGAGCAGTACTTC
CASSQSLAGEQYF
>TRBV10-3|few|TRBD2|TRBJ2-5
TGTGCCATCAGTGAGTCAGGGACTAGCGGGGAGACCCAGTACTTC
CAISESGTSGETQYF
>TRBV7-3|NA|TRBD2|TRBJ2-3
TGTGCCAGCAGCTTAATGGGAGTGGTTAGCGGGAGATCAGATACGCAGTATTTT
CASSLMGVVSGRSDTQYF
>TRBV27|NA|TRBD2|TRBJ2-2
TGTGCCAGCAGGTTACTAGCGGGAGGTAATCGGGCCGGGGAGCTGTTTTTT
CASRLLAGGNRAGELFF
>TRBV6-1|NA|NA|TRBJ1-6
TGTGCCAGCAGTGAACTGGGGAAACAGGGCTACAATTCACCCCTCCACTTT
CASSELGKQGYNSPLHF
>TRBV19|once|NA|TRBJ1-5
TGTGCCAGTAGTATAAATAGATTTGCCATCGGCAATCAGCCCCAGCATTTT
CASSINRFAIGNQPQHF
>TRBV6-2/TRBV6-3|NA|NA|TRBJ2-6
TGTGCCAGCAGTTACCCCGAACAGGGCTCTGGGGCCAACGTCCTGACTTTC
CASSYPEQGSGANVLTF
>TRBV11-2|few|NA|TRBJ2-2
TGTGCCAGCAGCTTCAACAGGGTCAACACCGGGGAGCTGTTTTTT
CASSFNRVNTGELFF
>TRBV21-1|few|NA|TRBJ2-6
TGTGCCAGCAGCAAAGTGGGCAGGCGATCTGGGGCCAACGTCCTGACTTTC
CASSKVGRRSGANVLTF
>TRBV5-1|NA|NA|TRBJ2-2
TGCGCCAGCAGCTTGGACGGGTTTAGTTTCTCCGGGGAGCTGTTTTTT
CASSLDGFSFSGELFF
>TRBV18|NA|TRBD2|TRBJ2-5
TGTGCCAGCTCACCAGGACTAGCGGAGACCCAGTACTTC
CASSPGLAETQYF
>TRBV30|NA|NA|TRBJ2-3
TGTGCCTGGGCATTAAGGGGGGGAGTTACAGATACGCAGTATTTT
CAWALRGGVTDTQYF
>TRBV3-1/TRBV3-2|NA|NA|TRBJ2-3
TGTGCCAGCCAACCCGGTTCAAGTGGCACAGATACGCAGTATTTT
CASQPGSSGTDTQYF
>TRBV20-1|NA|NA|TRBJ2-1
TGCAGTGCTCCGCGAGAGGAGCAGTTCTTC
CSAPREEQFF
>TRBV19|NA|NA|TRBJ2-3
TGTGCCAGTAGGCCGCTCGCGCTAGATACGCAGTATTTT
CASRPLALDTQYF
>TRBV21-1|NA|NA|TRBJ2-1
TGTGCCAGCAGCAAAGCCCAATCCCGGACAGATTTTGCCTACAATGAGCAGTTCTTC
CASSKAQSRTDFAYNEQFF
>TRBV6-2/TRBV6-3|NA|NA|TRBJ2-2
TGTGCCAGCAGTTATAGTTCCTGGGGCCTCAAGGACACCGGGGAGCTGTTTTTT
CASSYSSWGLKDTGELFF
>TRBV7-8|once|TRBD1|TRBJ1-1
TGTGCCAGCAGCTTACAGGGGGCCGGGACTGAAGCTTTCTTT
CASSLQGAGTEAFF
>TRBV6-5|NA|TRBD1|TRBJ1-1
TGTGCCAGCAGCGGACAGGGAATGAACACTGAAGCTTTCTTT
CASSGQGMNTEAFF
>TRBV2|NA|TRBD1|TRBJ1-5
TGTGCCAGCAGCCACTCTAGGGACAGGGGAGGGAATCAGCCCCAGCATTTT
CASSHSRDRGGNQPQHF
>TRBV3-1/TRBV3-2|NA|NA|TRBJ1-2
TGTGCCAGCAGCCAAGAAGACAGCCTTTCCTTC
CASSQEDSLSF